The T cell receptor (beta chain) under discussion was sequenced for a study of T cells in Graves' hyperthyroidism and ophthalmopathy. V was pared by 3 bases and J by 5 bases, with 8 bases of the junction left unmatched. CDR1 and CDR2 from the germline V gene are SEHNR and FQNEAQ (reference sequence). This CDR3 contains 15 residues. Ophthalmopathy patients had Clinical Activity Score at least 3, NOSPECS grade at least 4, duration under 3 months. Diagnostic assessment was based on clinical symptoms, serum thyroxine and TRAb, thyroid ultrasound and orbital computed tomography. Out of roughly 9.1 ml of fresh peripheral blood came the PBMCs. TCR beta CDR3 regions were amplified from RNA transcripts. Using the HTBI primer set, a first-round RT-PCR was run on the TCR CDR3. TCRdb processed the multiplex PCR reads anew with MiXCR; each CDR3 protein has one entry. Of some 550,000 distinct CDR3 sequences listed, approximately 15% are singletons.

The origin of this receptor is a woman in her 40s with Graves' ophthalmopathy. The V call is TRBV7-9, the J call TRBJ2-5; 8 bases are a match to TRBD2. What was sequenced was blood. DNA of the CDR3: TGTGCCAGCAGCTTGGCAAGCGGGAGCCGCGAGACCCAGTACTTC. Translated, it gives CASSLASGSRETQYF.